This TCR beta chain stems from a study of regulatory T cells in long-lasting Graves disease. Across the study: The term persistent Graves' disease signified upward of 5 years on antithyroid drugs with positive TSH receptor antibodies.

The TCR beta library used iRepertoire HTBI primers with Arm-PCR amplification of CDR3. Via MiXCR, TCRdb re-called the multiplex PCR reads, giving one row per CDR3 protein. The top ten clones hold over 6% of a sample with some 430,000 distinct CDR3 sequences, approximately 21% of them seen once. The time point is: persistent/refractory GD, antithyroid drugs over 5 years with positive TRAb. PBMCs were the source of the RNA used for TCR sequencing. It was an endocrinology department in Xi'an, China, that provided the patients. This clonotype was sampled from a female donor with Graves disease. The material was peripheral blood mononuclear cells (PBMCs), obtained when the disease was refractory, from a patient treated with antithyroid drugs.

CDR3 amino acids: CATSDFSSGTAYNEQFF. The CDR3, as DNA: TGTGCCACCAGTGATTTCTCTTCCGGGACCGCCTACAATGAGCAGTTCTTC. The chain couples TRBV24-1 to TRBJ2-1; TRBD1 or TRBD2 may be the D gene (5 bases each). Germline V gene data show CDR1 as KGHDR and CDR2 as SFDVKD. This CDR3 spans 17 amino acids. Trimming stripped 1 base from V and 2 bases from J, with 14 bases between.